The source of this T cell receptor (beta chain) is a study of blood T cell repertoires in COVID-19. Study-level information: COVID-19 samples collected from the United States, Italy and Spain covered acute and convalescent phases. Nucleic acid was either cDNA or gDNA, and it came from T cells, B-cell-depleted T cells, or PBMCs.

In the original analysis: Nucleated cell counts were estimated from reference gene primer amplification. Profiled with immunoSEQ multiplex PCR; TCRdb holds only in-frame clones, not every one. That table is the source of V, J and clone size, and D and trimming were worked out from the DNA. This sample has over 55,000 clones, with around 91% found just once. The CDR3 length is 15 residues. The germline gives CDR1 MNHNY, CDR2 SVGAGI (reference sequence). Between the trimmed V and J ends, which lost 10 bases and 0 bases, there was a span of 19 bases. Source material: peripheral blood. The chain employs TRBV6-6 and TRBJ2-7; a weak D match, TRBD1 (6 bases). The TCR was taken from a human donor in a cohort sampled during active COVID-19. This CDR3 is CATSGVQGYSYEQYF. CDR3 bases: TGTGCCACCTCAGGGGTACAGGGCTACTCCTACGAGCAGTACTTC.